This T cell receptor (beta chain) was sequenced for a study of T cells in Graves' hyperthyroidism and ophthalmopathy. This clonotype was counted at least ten times. Antigen: not known. It was RNA transcripts that yielded the amplified TCR beta CDR3 regions. The TCR CDR3 was amplified in a first-round RT-PCR using the HTBI primer set. TCRdb passed the multiplex PCR reads through MiXCR, listing each CDR3 protein once. There are about 510,000 distinct CDR3 sequences in the sample; 14% occur only once, and around 14% lies in the top ten. This CDR3 comprises 18 residues. Germline values: CDR1 SGHAT, CDR2 FQNNGV. Germline trimming cut 1 base from V and 5 bases from J; bases unmatched to any gene: 10. The diagnostic basis comprised clinical symptoms, serum thyroxine and TRAb, thyroid ultrasound and orbital computed tomography. Cells are PBMCs isolated from roughly 10 ml of fresh blood. Study-level points and caveats: Ophthalmopathy and stable hyperthyroidism were separated by a 13 V-J model.

This chain uses TRBV11-2 with TRBJ2-5; the match to TRBD2 covers 13 bases. The sequencing input was blood. The source is a woman between 40 and 50 years old with Graves' hyperthyroidism. The CDR3 DNA reads as TGTGCCAGCAGCTTAGGTCGACTAGCGGGAGGTTTAGGGGAGACCCAGTACTTC. This encodes CASSLGRLAGGLGETQYF.